What follows are 14 T cell receptor beta chains derived from one specimen sequenced in a study of shared clonotypes between healthy human individuals. The assay was immunoSEQ multiplex PCR, and TCRdb's table has in-frame clones only and misses some. The table includes some 2,100,000 clones, approximately 94% detected once. Sequenced input: naive CD4+ T cells sorted from blood. Sample subset: CD45RA+ positively selected. Every receptor here comes from a young man in good health.

The chain employs TRBV7-9 and TRBJ2-2, with D possibly being TRBD1 (6 bases). CDR3 length: 13 residues. The V gene's germline CDR1 is SEHNR and CDR2 FQNEAQ (reference sequence). V was pared by 5 bases and J by 9 bases, with 13 bases between. The CDR3, as DNA: TGTGCCAGCAGCGCCGGACAGTTACGGGAGCTGTTTTTT. The encoded protein is CASSAGQLRELFF.

The chain links TRBV25-1 to TRBJ2-7, with D tentatively TRBD1 (5 bases). The CDR3 contains 14 residues. Per germline, CDR1 MGHDK and CDR2 SYGVNS. Trimming took 3 bases from V and 6 from J, leaving 15 bases between them. CDR3 sequence (DNA): TGTGCCAGCAGTGATTCCCAGGGTATGGGCGAGCAGTACTTC. It specifies CASSDSQGMGEQYF.

The CDR3, as DNA: TGCAGCGCCACTAGCGGGAGTGCTGAGCAGTTCTTC. Its protein product is CSATSGSAEQFF. The J gene is TRBJ2-1, the V gene TRBV29-1; 11 bases align to TRBD2. This CDR3 has 12 residues. Germline CDR1 is SQVTM and CDR2 is ANQGSEA. With V trimmed by 7 bases and J by 9 bases, 5 bases remained unmatched.

This chain links TRBV20-1 with TRBJ2-1; D is unresolved. Germline V gives CDR1 DFQATT, CDR2 SNEGSKA (reference sequence). The CDR3 has 11 amino acids. V lost 4 bases to trimming and J lost 8 bases, with 9 bases between them. The DNA for the CDR3 is TGCAGTGCTACGGTCGGCGATGAGCAGTTCTTC. It yields the protein CSATVGDEQFF.

The chain links TRBV15 to TRBJ2-4, with 8 bases lining up with TRBD2. This CDR3 contains 17 residues. V shed 3 bases, J shed 3 bases, and the junction held 10 bases outside the gene matches. Germline CDR1 and CDR2: LNHNV and YYDKDF (reference sequence). CDR3 coding DNA: TGTGCCACCAGCAGTGAGAGGGGACTAGGAGGCAAAAACATTCAGTACTTC. Amino acids: CATSSERGLGGKNIQYF.

This chain uses TRBV5-6 with TRBJ1-5, with D unresolved. Germline values: CDR1 SGHDT, CDR2 YYEEEE. This CDR3 is built from 12 residues. V lost 2 bases to trimming and J lost 5 bases, with 5 bases between them. This CDR3 reads CASSFRDQPQHF. CDR3 nucleotides: TGTGCCAGCAGCTTCCGGGATCAGCCCCAGCATTTT.

V usage is TRBV5-1 and J usage is TRBJ2-3, with TRBD2 as a possible D gene (6 bases). V lost 5 bases, J lost 1 base, and 14 bases lay in between. This CDR3 is 15 amino acids long. Germline CDR1 is SGHRS and CDR2 is YFSETQ. DNA of the CDR3: TGCGCCAGCAGGCATCTGGGCGGGGGCACAGATACGCAGTATTTT. Its translation is CASRHLGGGTDTQYF. Together with reference TRBV5-1 and TRBJ2-3, the CDR3 gives the full variable domain: KAGVTQTPRYLIKTRGQQVTLSCSPISGHRSVSWYQQTPGQGLQFLFEYFSETQRNKGNFPGRFSGRQFSNSRSEMNVSTLELGDSALYLCASRHLGGGTDTQYFGPGTRLTVL.

This clone was observed a few times. The sample carries other DNA sequences with the same CDR3. This chain connects TRBV5-1 to TRBJ2-5; D uncertain. Germline V CDR1 and CDR2: SGHRS, YFSETQ. The CDR3 consists of 12 residues. V was trimmed by 0 bases and J by 2 bases, leaving 2 bases between them. CDR3 in DNA: TGCGCCAGCAGCTTGGAGCAAGAGACCCAGTACTTC. The encoded protein is CASSLEQETQYF.

The rearrangement links TRBV18 to TRBJ1-1; possible D gene TRBD1, 6 bases. V was cut by 5 bases and J by 4 bases, with 11 bases left in between. This CDR3 region has 13 residues. Germline CDR1 is KGHSH and CDR2 is LQKENI. The CDR3 DNA reads as TGTGCCAGCTCAGTACAGGGTGGCACTGAAGCTTTCTTT. Translated: CASSVQGGTEAFF. The full variable domain, completed using reference TRBV18 and TRBJ1-1, is NAGVMQNPRHLVRRRGQEARLRCSPMKGHSHVYWYRQLPEEGLKFMVYLQKENIIDESGMPKERFSAEFPKEGPSILRIQQVVRGDSAAYFCASSVQGGTEAFFGQGTRLTVV.

J is TRBJ2-7 and V is TRBV19; D possibly uses TRBD1 or TRBD2 (5 bases each). The CDR3 is made up of 15 amino acids. V lost 5 bases, J lost 5 bases, and 19 bases lay in between. In germline, CDR1 is LNHDA, CDR2 SQIVND (reference sequence). DNA of the CDR3: TGTGCCAGTAGTCCCGGGGACCTTGAAGCCCACGAGCAGTACTTC. This translates into CASSPGDLEAHEQYF.

The chain couples TRBV30 to TRBJ2-7; 8 nucleotides agree with TRBD1. V shed 3 bases, J shed 5 bases, and the junction held 12 bases outside the gene matches. The length of the CDR3 is 15 residues. Germline V gives CDR1 GTSNPN, CDR2 SVGIG (reference sequence). The DNA of the CDR3 is TGTGCCTGGAGCCCGTTCCTTCAGGGGGCGGACGAGCAGTACTTC. Translated: CAWSPFLQGADEQYF.

A remark on this clone: Other DNA sequences in the same sample also yield this CDR3. The gene calls are TRBV18 and TRBJ1-5; D gene ambiguous. The CDR3 sequence is 13 residues long. The germline CDR1 and CDR2 sequences are KGHSH and LQKENI. The germline V and J ends were trimmed by 3 bases and 5 bases, with 8 bases remaining between them. The CDR3 loop reads CASSPGGDQPQHF. The CDR3 DNA reads as TGTGCCAGCTCACCTGGCGGTGATCAGCCCCAGCATTTT.

Concerning this clone: The sample has other DNA sequences that encode this CDR3 too. V and J are TRBV11-2 and TRBJ1-1, with D tentatively TRBD1 (5 bases). CDR1 and CDR2 (germline): SGHAT, FQNNGV. Trimming removed 4 bases from V and 2 bases from J, with 8 bases in between. The CDR3 consists of 13 residues. The CDR3 DNA reads as TGTGCCAGCAGCTCAGACAGAAACACTGAAGCTTTCTTT. This encodes CASSSDRNTEAFF. Using reference TRBV11-2 and TRBJ1-1 for the parts outside the CDR3, the full variable domain is EAGVAQSPRYKIIEKRQSVAFWCNPISGHATLYWYQQILGQGPKLLIQFQNNGVVDDSQLPKDRFSAERLKGVDSTLKIQPAKLEDSAVYLCASSSDRNTEAFFGQGTRLTVV.

This chain uses TRBV18 with TRBJ2-7; D might be TRBD2 (5 bases). This CDR3 is built from 15 residues. The V gene's germline CDR1 is KGHSH and CDR2 LQKENI. V was cut by 6 bases and J by 3 bases, with 18 bases left in between. The DNA for the CDR3 is TGTGCCAGCTCGGAAAAAGGCGGGCCTAGCTACGAGCAGTACTTC. Translation: CASSEKGGPSYEQYF.